The clone carrying this T cell receptor beta chain was detected a few times. Its antigen is as yet unknown. This sample is part of a study of cytomegalovirus exposure and HLA in healthy donors. Study-level results: Most of the TCR beta V segments (in an earlier analysis) were productive either about 90% or about 30% of the time. Trimming of TCR beta V- and J-genes showed a link, identified in a later analysis, to a missense DCLRE1C variant. Donors belonging to an Asian-associated ancestry cluster reportedly showed fewer N-insertions in productive TCRs than the roughly 670-donor mean, according to what a later analysis found.

The PCR ran on 60 Vbeta and 13 Jbeta primers. Per the original data handling: Among the unique TCR beta chains that a later analysis counted, around 72 million in all, about 11 million were shared. Only in-frame clones appear in the TCRdb table, and some are missing; sequencing was by immunoSEQ multiplex PCR. V, J and clone size are those of that table, while D and trimming were read from the DNA. The sample carries 90,000 to 140,000 clones, around 75% recorded once. The germline gives CDR1 SQVTM, CDR2 ANQGSEA. Trimming pared 7 bases from V and 7 bases from J, leaving 14 bases between. The CDR3 totals 13 residues.

Material for sequencing was PBMCs. This rearrangement joins TRBV29-1 to TRBJ1-6; possible D gene TRBD1, 5 bases. This TCR was sampled from a man in his thirties or forties in good health and CMV-seropositive. CDR3 amino acids: CSASETVNSPLHF. CDR3 coding DNA: TGCAGCGCGTCCGAGACAGTGAATTCACCCCTCCACTTT. Full variable domain (missing parts from reference TRBV29-1 and TRBJ1-6): SAVISQKPSRDICQRGTSLTIQCQVDSQVTMMFWYRQQPGQSLTLIATANQGSEATYESGFVIDKFPISRPNLTFSTLTVSNMSPEDSSIYLCSASETVNSPLHFGNGTRLTVT.